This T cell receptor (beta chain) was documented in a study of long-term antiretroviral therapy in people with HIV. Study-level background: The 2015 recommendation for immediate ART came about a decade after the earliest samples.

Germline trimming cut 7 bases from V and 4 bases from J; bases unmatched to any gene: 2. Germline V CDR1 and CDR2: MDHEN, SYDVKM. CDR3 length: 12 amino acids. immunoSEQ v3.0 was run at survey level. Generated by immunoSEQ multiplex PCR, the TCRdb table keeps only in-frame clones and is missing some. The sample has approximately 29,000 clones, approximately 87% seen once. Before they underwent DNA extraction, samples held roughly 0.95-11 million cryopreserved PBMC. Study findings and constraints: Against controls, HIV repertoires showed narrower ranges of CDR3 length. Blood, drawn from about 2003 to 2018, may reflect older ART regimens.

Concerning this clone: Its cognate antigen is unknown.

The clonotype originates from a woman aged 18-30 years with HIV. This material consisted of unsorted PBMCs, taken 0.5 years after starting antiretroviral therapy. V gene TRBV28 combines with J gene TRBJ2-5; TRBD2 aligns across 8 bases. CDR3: CASKAGGETQYF. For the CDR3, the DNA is TGTGCCAGCAAGGCGGGAGGAGAGACCCAGTACTTC.